What follows are 32 T cell receptor beta chains derived from one specimen sequenced in a study of radiotherapy plus CTLA-4 blockade in lung cancer. Sequencing used immunoSEQ multiplex PCR; TCRdb keeps in-frame clones, though not all of them. The sample holds fewer than 140,000 clones, about 85% seen once. Sample: peripheral blood, taken from a patient treated with radiotherapy plus ipilimumab. These TCRs come from a human donor with non-small cell lung cancer that progressed on radiotherapy plus ipilimumab. Some clones in this sample may be carry-over from other donors' samples.

This chain joins TRBV7-2 and TRBJ1-3; D is undetermined. The V end was cut by 5 bases, the J end by 0 bases, with 11 bases between. The CDR3 is 15 amino acids. The germline V gene encodes CDR1 SGHTA and CDR2 FQGNSA. The CDR3 DNA reads as TGTGCCAGCAGCCAGACTGAATTCTCTGGAAACACCATATATTTT. Protein: CASSQTEFSGNTIYF.

This chain connects TRBV27 to TRBJ1-4; 11 bases are shared with TRBD1. CDR1 is MNHEY and CDR2 is SMNVEV in the germline V gene (reference sequence). This CDR3 has 16 amino acids. J was trimmed by 3 bases and V by 3 bases; bases with no gene match: 3. The CDR3 DNA is TGTGCCAGCAGTTTGCGGACAGGGGGCGCTAATGAAAAACTGTTTTTT. This codes for CASSLRTGGANEKLFF.

Here the CDR3 reads CASSLTSGYTGELFF. CDR3 nucleotides: TGTGCCAGCAGCTTGACAAGCGGATACACCGGGGAGCTGTTTTTT. The V and J genes are TRBV6-5 and TRBJ2-2; possibly TRBD2 for D (5 bases). Germline loops: CDR1 MNHEY, CDR2 SVGAGI. V lost 6 bases and J 3 bases, leaving 14 bases between the germline ends. This CDR3 region has 15 residues.

A word on this clone: The junction departs from the called germline gene at one end, perhaps through a read error. The chain links TRBV27 to TRBJ1-6; D is possibly TRBD1 (6 bases). The CDR3 extends over 19 amino acids. CDR1 and CDR2 from the germline V gene are MNHEY and SMNVEV (reference sequence). CDR3 loop: CASRVQGIFLRGDNSPPHF. The CDR3 nucleotides are TGTGCCAGCAGAGTTCAGGGGATATTCTTACGAGGGGATAATTCACCCCCCCACTTT.

This clone showed up just once. The chain couples TRBV29-1 to TRBJ2-1; 7 nucleotides line up with TRBD2. CDR3 length: 12 residues. After removal of 4 bases from V and 4 bases from J, the junction contained 1 base not matched to a gene. Per the germline V gene, CDR1 is SQVTM and CDR2 is ANQGSEA. CDR3 in amino acids: CSVGEGYNEQFF. The CDR3 DNA reads as TGCAGCGTTGGGGAGGGTTACAATGAGCAGTTCTTC.

V gene TRBV15 combines with J gene TRBJ1-5, with 7 bases that match TRBD1. V was pared by 2 bases and J by 2 bases, with 3 bases of the junction left unmatched. CDR1 and CDR2 from the germline V gene are LNHNV and YYDKDF (reference sequence). The CDR3 length is 15 residues. CDR3 loop: CATSRRTGGNQPQHF. CDR3 nucleotide sequence: TGTGCCACCAGCAGAAGGACAGGCGGCAATCAGCCCCAGCATTTT.

V usage is TRBV11-2 and J usage is TRBJ1-3; unclear D gene. Per the germline V gene, CDR1 is SGHAT and CDR2 is FQNNGV. Trimming cost V 8 bases and J 0 bases, with 5 bases left between them. The CDR3 contains 12 residues. The CDR3: CASRLSGNTIYF. The CDR3 bases are TGTGCCAGCCGACTCTCTGGAAACACCATATATTTT.

V usage is TRBV10-3 and J usage is TRBJ1-5; D gene uncertain. V gave up 0 bases and J gave up 3 bases, with 12 bases separating them. From germline, CDR1 is ENHRY and CDR2 SYGVKD. The CDR3 spans 16 residues. DNA of the CDR3: TGTGCCATCAGTGAGTCCGGCGCCTTTTCCAATCAGCCCCAGCATTTT. Encoded protein: CAISESGAFSNQPQHF.

This clone was seen just once. The chain employs TRBV30 and TRBJ1-1; tentative D call: TRBD1 (6 bases). CDR1 and CDR2 from the germline V gene are GTSNPN and SVGIG (reference sequence). V shed 4 bases and J shed 0 bases, with 12 bases lying between them. This CDR3 region has 14 residues. The CDR3 sequence: CAWMGDRLNTEAFF. The CDR3 DNA reads TGTGCCTGGATGGGTGACAGGCTGAACACTGAAGCTTTCTTT.

The J gene is TRBJ1-3, the V gene TRBV18, with D hard to call. CDR1 KGHSH and CDR2 LQKENI come from the germline V gene. The ends were cut back, 8 bases at V and 2 bases at J, with 4 bases in the middle. The CDR3 has 11 amino acids. This chain's CDR3 is CASGPGNTIYF. The DNA for the CDR3 is TGTGCCAGCGGTCCTGGAAACACCATATATTTT.

This chain uses TRBV7-5 with TRBJ1-1; TRBD1 is taken as the D call from the table, unchecked against the DNA. TRBV7-5 is tagged as a pseudogene. The CDR3 covers 13 residues. This CDR3 is CARSFGTGKKAFF. The CDR3 bases are TGTGCCAGAAGCTTTGGGACAGGGAAAAAAGCTTTCTTT.

This chain uses TRBV6-4 with TRBJ1-1; 7 bases are a match to TRBD1. Losses at the gene ends were 5 bases for V and 5 bases for J; bases not matched to a gene: 8. Germline CDR1 and CDR2: MRHNA and SNTAGT. The CDR3 is 14 residues long. CDR3 DNA: TGTGCCAGCAGTCTCAGGGGGGACCGGACTGAAGCTTTCTTT. Translating gives CASSLRGDRTEAFF.

This clone is a singleton in its sample. The chain carries TRBV5-1 and TRBJ2-2; a possible D gene is TRBD1 (6 bases). The CDR3 has 15 residues. The V gene's germline CDR1 is SGHRS and CDR2 YFSETQ. With 4 bases removed from V and 1 base from J, the gap between germline ends came to 11 bases. CDR3 nucleotides: TGCGCCAGCAGCATAAGCAGGGGGAACACCGGGGAGCTGTTTTTT. It translates to CASSISRGNTGELFF.

The chain links TRBV10-3 to TRBJ1-5; tentatively, D is TRBD1 (5 bases). V lost 5 bases, J lost 0 bases, and 11 bases lay in between. Per germline, CDR1 ENHRY and CDR2 SYGVKD. The CDR3 sequence is 15 residues long. The CDR3 spells CAISQGTYSNQPQHF. The CDR3 nucleotides read TGTGCCATCAGTCAGGGAACCTATAGCAATCAGCCCCAGCATTTT.

This clone was recorded once. This chain joins TRBV21-1 and TRBJ2-2; the DNA was not used to check the table's D call, TRBD1. TRBV21-1 is tagged as a pseudogene. The CDR3 extends over 17 amino acids. The CDR3: CASSKVADRAPTGELFF. In DNA, the CDR3 is TGTGCCAGCAGCAAAGTTGCGGACAGGGCCCCCACCGGGGAGCTGTTTTTT.

The chain combines TRBV9 with TRBJ1-1, with 7 bases matching TRBD1. Germline assignment: CDR1 SGDLS and CDR2 YYNGEE. Trimming removed 4 bases from V and 3 bases from J; junction bases left unmatched: 9. The CDR3 loop spans 15 amino acids. CDR3 bases: TGTGCCAGCAGCATAAACGCCGGGACAGACACTGAAGCTTTCTTT. It specifies CASSINAGTDTEAFF.

The gene calls are TRBV5-1 and TRBJ1-2; the D is unclear. Germline V gene lookup returns CDR1 SGHRS and CDR2 YFSETQ. The length of the CDR3 is 13 residues. The ends were cut back, 1 base at V and 7 bases at J, with 11 bases in the middle. CDR3 loop: CASSLYGEGGYTF. CDR3 bases: TGCGCCAGCAGCTTGTATGGGGAGGGTGGCTACACCTTC.

This clone was found once. The chain recombines TRBV5-4 with TRBJ1-2; 7 bases agree with TRBD1. Germline V gives CDR1 SGHNT, CDR2 YYREEE (reference sequence). The CDR3 contains 17 residues. The J segment lost 4 bases and the V segment lost 3 bases, leaving 15 bases of the junction unmatched. CDR3 nucleotides: TGTGCCAGCAGCTCTATGACAGGGCCTGTCCCCACCTATGGCTACACCTTC. As protein: CASSSMTGPVPTYGYTF.

The chain links TRBV7-9 to TRBJ2-3; D is perhaps TRBD2 (6 bases). The germline V and J ends were trimmed by 5 bases and 1 base, with 13 bases remaining between them. Germline lookup yields CDR1 SEHNR and CDR2 FQNEAQ (reference sequence). The CDR3 is made up of 15 amino acids. For the CDR3, the DNA is TGTGCCAGCAGCCCTATGGGGGGAGGCACAGATACGCAGTATTTT. This codes for CASSPMGGGTDTQYF. The entire variable domain, with the rest obtained from reference TRBV7-9 and TRBJ2-3, is as follows: DTGVSQNPRHKITKRGQNVTFRCDPISEHNRLYWYRQTLGQGPEFLTYFQNEAQLEKSRLLSDRFSAERPKGSFSTLEIQRTEQGDSAMYLCASSPMGGGTDTQYFGPGTRLTVL.

The V and J genes are TRBV5-5 and TRBJ2-2; 8 positions agree with TRBD1. V lost 4 bases, J lost 5 bases, and 10 bases stayed unmatched. The CDR3 totals 16 residues. Germline V gene lookup returns CDR1 SGHKS and CDR2 YYEKEE (reference sequence). CDR3 in amino acids: CASSEGTGGGTGELFF. Here the CDR3 DNA reads TGTGCCAGCAGCGAAGGGACAGGCGGAGGAACCGGGGAGCTGTTTTTT.

A remark on this clone: The identical CDR3 is also encoded by other nucleotide sequences in the sample. V gene TRBV6-1 combines with J gene TRBJ2-7, with 10 bases fitting TRBD1. The ends lost 3 bases at V and 3 bases at J; junction bases unmatched: 2. Germline CDR1 reads MNHNS; CDR2 reads SASEGT. The CDR3 spans 14 residues. CDR3 sequence (DNA): TGTGCCAGCAGTGATGGGACAGGGGTCTACGAGCAGTACTTC. Its translation is CASSDGTGVYEQYF.

The chain recombines TRBV6-5 with TRBJ2-3; 7 bases align to TRBD1. The CDR3 has 13 residues. The V gene's germline CDR1 is MNHEY and CDR2 SVGAGI. J gave up 1 base and V 7 bases, and 2 bases lay outside the gene matches. The CDR3 nucleotides read TGTGCCAGCAAAGGACAGGGCACAGATACGCAGTATTTT. Translation gives CASKGQGTDTQYF.

The genes are TRBV21-1 and TRBJ2-7; the table assigns TRBD2, which was not confirmed against the DNA. TRBV21-1 is termed a pseudogene. CDR3 size: 16 residues. The CDR3 loop reads CASTMRTSGAPYEQYF. In nucleotides, the CDR3 is TGTGCCAGCACCATGAGGACTAGCGGGGCGCCCTACGAGCAGTACTTC.

This clone was observed a handful of times. This chain uses TRBV4-3 with TRBJ1-4, with D uncertain. Germline CDR1 LGHNA, CDR2 YSLEER. The V end was cut by 3 bases, the J end by 8 bases, with 13 bases between. The CDR3 is 14 residues long. DNA for the CDR3: TGCGCCAGCAGCCAGACGGACGTCGGGGAAAAACTGTTTTTT. Protein product: CASSQTDVGEKLFF.

The J gene is TRBJ2-7, the V gene TRBV15, with 7 bases that match TRBD2. The CDR3 runs 13 residues. V shed 11 bases, J shed 0 bases, and the junction held 7 bases outside the gene matches. The germline gives CDR1 LNHNV, CDR2 YYDKDF (reference sequence). CDR3 residues: CASGRANSYEQYF. CDR3 nucleotide sequence: TGTGCCTCTGGGAGGGCCAACTCCTACGAGCAGTACTTC. The whole variable domain, filled in from reference TRBV15 and TRBJ2-7, reads DAMVIQNPRYQVTQFGKPVTLSCSQTLNHNVMYWYQQKSSQAPKLLFHYYDKDFNNEADTPDNFQSRRPNTSFCFLDIRSPGLGDTAMYLCASGRANSYEQYFGPGTRLTVT.

V usage is TRBV28 and J usage is TRBJ1-5; D unclear. CDR1 is MDHEN and CDR2 is SYDVKM in the germline V gene. The CDR3 has 11 residues. V lost 5 bases and J 11 bases, leaving 10 bases between the germline ends. CDR3 sequence: CASSQDPSQHF. The CDR3 nucleotides read TGTGCCAGCAGTCAAGATCCTTCCCAGCATTTT.

The chain employs TRBV19 and TRBJ1-1, with TRBD1 matching over 7 bases. The length of the CDR3 is 14 residues. CDR1 and CDR2 (germline): LNHDA, SQIVND (reference sequence). Germline trimming cut 1 base from V and 8 bases from J; bases unmatched to any gene: 7. The CDR3 loop is CASSIVIGTAEAFF. CDR3 DNA sequence: TGTGCCAGTAGTATAGTAATAGGGACAGCCGAAGCTTTCTTT. Full variable domain (rest looked up from reference TRBV19 and TRBJ1-1): DGGITQSPKYLFRKEGQNVTLSCEQNLNHDAMYWYRQDPGQGLRLIYYSQIVNDFQKGDIAEGYSVSREKKESFPLTVTSAQKNPTAFYLCASSIVIGTAEAFFGQGTRLTVV.

This clone was seen more than once but under ten times. The chain carries TRBV6-5 and TRBJ1-1; D not certain. Germline CDR1 and CDR2: MNHEY and SVGAGI. This CDR3 is 14 amino acids long. V lost 2 bases and J lost 3, with 10 bases in between. The DNA of the CDR3 is TGTGCCAGCAGTTACGGTTCAGGTTACACTGAAGCTTTCTTT. Translated, it gives CASSYGSGYTEAFF.

The chain has TRBV6-5 and TRBJ2-2; no firm D call. Deletions cut 2 bases from V and 4 bases from J, with 14 bases between. The length of the CDR3 is 16 residues. Germline values: CDR1 MNHEY, CDR2 SVGAGI. As DNA, the CDR3 is TGTGCCAGCAGTTACAGTATGGGCGCGCGCACCGGGGAGCTGTTTTTT. This gives the protein CASSYSMGARTGELFF.

As DNA, the CDR3 is TGTGCCAGCAGCCTAGTGACAGGGGGAAATAATGAAAAACTGTTTTTT. Its protein product is CASSLVTGGNNEKLFF. The chain couples TRBV14 to TRBJ1-4; 9 bases agree with TRBD1. Per germline, CDR1 SGHDN and CDR2 FVKESK. The CDR3 is 16 amino acids. V lost 4 bases, J lost 4 bases, and 7 bases stayed unmatched.

This chain joins TRBV7-2 and TRBJ2-4; 7 bases align to TRBD1. This CDR3 has 14 residues. The germline V gene encodes CDR1 SGHTA and CDR2 FQGNSA. J lost 7 bases, V lost 5 bases, and 8 bases had no gene match. The CDR3 protein is CASSPNRGTNIQYF. The CDR3 DNA reads TGTGCCAGCAGCCCCAACAGGGGTACCAACATTCAGTACTTC.

V is TRBV13 and J is TRBJ1-1, with D hard to call. The V gene's germline CDR1 is PRHDT and CDR2 FYEKMQ (reference sequence). The CDR3 consists of 13 residues. V lost 2 bases, J lost 5 bases, and 9 bases lay in between. This chain's CDR3 is CASSLRVRTEAFF. The DNA of the CDR3 is TGTGCCAGCAGCTTACGGGTGCGGACTGAAGCTTTCTTT.